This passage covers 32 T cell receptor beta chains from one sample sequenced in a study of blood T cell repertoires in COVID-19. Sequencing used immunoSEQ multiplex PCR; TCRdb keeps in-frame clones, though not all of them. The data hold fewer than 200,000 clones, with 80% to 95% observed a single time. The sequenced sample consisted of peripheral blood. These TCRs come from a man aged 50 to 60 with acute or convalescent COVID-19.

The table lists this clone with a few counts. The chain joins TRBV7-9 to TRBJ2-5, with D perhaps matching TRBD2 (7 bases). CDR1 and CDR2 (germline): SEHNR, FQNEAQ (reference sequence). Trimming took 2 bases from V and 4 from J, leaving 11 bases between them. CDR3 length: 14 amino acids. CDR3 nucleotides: TGTGCCAGCAGCTTACTGGGGGGGGCAGAGACCCAGTACTTC. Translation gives CASSLLGGAETQYF.

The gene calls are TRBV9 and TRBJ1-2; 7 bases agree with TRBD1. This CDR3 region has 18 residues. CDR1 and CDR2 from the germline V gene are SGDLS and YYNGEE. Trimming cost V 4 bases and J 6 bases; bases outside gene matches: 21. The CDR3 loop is CASSRRGDLLARGHGYTF. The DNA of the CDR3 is TGTGCCAGCAGCCGAAGGGGTGACCTGCTAGCAAGGGGGCATGGCTACACCTTC.

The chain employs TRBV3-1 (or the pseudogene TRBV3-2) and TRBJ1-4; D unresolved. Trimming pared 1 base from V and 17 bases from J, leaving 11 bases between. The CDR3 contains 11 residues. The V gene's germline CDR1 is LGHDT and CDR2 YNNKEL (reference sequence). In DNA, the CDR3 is TGTGCCAGCAGCCAAGGGGGAGGTATATTTTTT. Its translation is CASSQGGGIFF.

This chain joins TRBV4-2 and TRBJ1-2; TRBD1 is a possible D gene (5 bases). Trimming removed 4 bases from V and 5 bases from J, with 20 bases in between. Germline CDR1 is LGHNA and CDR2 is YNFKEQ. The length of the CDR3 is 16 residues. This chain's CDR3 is CASSRTYSGESYGYTF. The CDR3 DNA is TGTGCCAGCAGCCGAACTTATTCGGGGGAGAGTTATGGCTACACCTTC.

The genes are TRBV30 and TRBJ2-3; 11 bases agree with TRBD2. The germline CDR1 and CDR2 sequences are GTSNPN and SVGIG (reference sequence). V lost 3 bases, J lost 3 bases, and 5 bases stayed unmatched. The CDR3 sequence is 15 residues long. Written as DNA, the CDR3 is TGTGCCTGGAGCGAGGGACTAGCGGATACAGATACGCAGTATTTT. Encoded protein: CAWSEGLADTDTQYF.

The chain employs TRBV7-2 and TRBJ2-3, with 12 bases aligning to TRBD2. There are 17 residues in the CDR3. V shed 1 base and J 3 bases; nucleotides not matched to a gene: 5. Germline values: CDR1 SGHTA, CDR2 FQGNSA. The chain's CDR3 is CASSLVTSGGKTDTQYF. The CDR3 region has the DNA TGTGCCAGCAGCTTAGTTACTAGCGGGGGGAAAACAGATACGCAGTATTTT.

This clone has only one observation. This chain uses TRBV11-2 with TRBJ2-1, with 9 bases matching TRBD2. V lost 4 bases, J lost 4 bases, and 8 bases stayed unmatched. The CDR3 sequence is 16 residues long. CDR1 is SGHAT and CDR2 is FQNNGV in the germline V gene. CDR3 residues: CASSSSRTSDYNEQFF. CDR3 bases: TGTGCCAGCAGCTCCAGTAGGACTAGCGATTACAATGAGCAGTTCTTC.

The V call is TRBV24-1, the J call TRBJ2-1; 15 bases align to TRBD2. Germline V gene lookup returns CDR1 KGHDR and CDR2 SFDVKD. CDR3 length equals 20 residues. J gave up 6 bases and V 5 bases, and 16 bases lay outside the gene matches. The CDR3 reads CATSARKGLAGGLAFNEQFF. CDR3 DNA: TGTGCCACCAGTGCCCGAAAGGGACTAGCGGGAGGATTGGCCTTCAATGAGCAGTTCTTC.

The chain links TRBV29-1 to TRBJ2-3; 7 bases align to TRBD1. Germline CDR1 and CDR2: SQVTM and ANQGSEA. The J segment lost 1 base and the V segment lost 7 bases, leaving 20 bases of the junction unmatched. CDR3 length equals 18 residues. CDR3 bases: TGCAGCGCCTACCGCCAGGGGGTACAAGTCGGGGGCACAGATACGCAGTATTTT. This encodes CSAYRQGVQVGGTDTQYF.

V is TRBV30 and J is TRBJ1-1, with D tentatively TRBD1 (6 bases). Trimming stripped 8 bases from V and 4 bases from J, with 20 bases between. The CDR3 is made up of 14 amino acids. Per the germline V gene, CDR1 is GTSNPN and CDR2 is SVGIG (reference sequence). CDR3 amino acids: CAGGRSQGTTEAFF. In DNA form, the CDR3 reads TGTGCCGGTGGACGGAGTCAGGGGACCACTGAAGCTTTCTTT. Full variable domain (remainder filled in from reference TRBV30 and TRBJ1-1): SQTIHQWPATLVQPVGSPLSLECTVEGTSNPNLYWYRQAAGRGLQLLFYSVGIGQISSEVPQNLSASRPQDRQFILSSKKLLLSDSGFYLCAGGRSQGTTEAFFGQGTRLTVV.

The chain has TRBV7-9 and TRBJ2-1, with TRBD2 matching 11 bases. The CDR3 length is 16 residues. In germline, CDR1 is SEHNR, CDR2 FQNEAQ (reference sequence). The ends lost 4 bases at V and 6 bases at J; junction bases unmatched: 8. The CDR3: CASSSLVSGRANEQFF. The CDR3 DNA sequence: TGTGCCAGCAGCTCCCTCGTTAGCGGGAGGGCCAATGAGCAGTTCTTC.

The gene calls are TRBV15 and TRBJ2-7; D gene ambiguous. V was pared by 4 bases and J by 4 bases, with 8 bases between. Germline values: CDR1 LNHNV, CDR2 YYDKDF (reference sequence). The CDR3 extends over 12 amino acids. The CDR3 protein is CATSTARYEQYF. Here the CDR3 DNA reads TGTGCCACCAGCACAGCGCGATACGAGCAGTACTTC.

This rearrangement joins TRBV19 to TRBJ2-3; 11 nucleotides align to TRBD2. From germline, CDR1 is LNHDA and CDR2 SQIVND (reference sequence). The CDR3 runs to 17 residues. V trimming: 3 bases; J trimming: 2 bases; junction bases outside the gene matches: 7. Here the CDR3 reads CASSIILAGADTDTQYF. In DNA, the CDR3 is TGTGCCAGTAGTATCATACTAGCGGGAGCAGACACAGATACGCAGTATTTT.

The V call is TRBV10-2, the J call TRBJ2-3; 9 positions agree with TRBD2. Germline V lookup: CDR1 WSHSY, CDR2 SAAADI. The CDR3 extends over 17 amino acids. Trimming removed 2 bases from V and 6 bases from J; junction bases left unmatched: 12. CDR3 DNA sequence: TGCGCCAGCAGTGAGCGGGTTGGCGGGGGGGGCAGGGATACGCAGTATTTT. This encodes CASSERVGGGGRDTQYF.

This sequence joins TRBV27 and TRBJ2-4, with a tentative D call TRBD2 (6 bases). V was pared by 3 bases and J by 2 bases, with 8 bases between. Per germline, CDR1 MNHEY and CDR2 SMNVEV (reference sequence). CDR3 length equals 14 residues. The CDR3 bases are TGTGCCAGCAGTTTCGGAGGGACCAAAAACATTCAGTACTTC. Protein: CASSFGGTKNIQYF.

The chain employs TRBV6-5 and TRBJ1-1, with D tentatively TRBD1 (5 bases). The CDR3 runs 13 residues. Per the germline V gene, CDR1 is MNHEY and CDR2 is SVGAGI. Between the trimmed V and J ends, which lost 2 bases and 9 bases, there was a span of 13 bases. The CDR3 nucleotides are TGTGCCAGCAGTTACCCAGGGTTGAGGAAAGCTTTCTTT. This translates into CASSYPGLRKAFF.

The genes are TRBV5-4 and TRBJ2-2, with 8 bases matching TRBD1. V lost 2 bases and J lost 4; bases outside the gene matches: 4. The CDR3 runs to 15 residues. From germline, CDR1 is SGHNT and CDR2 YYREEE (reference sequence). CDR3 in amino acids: CASSFGQGFTGELFF. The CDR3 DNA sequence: TGTGCCAGCAGCTTCGGACAGGGTTTCACCGGGGAGCTGTTTTTT.

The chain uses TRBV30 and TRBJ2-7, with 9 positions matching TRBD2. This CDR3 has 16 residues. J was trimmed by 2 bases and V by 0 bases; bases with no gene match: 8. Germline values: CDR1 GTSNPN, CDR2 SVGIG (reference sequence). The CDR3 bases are TGTGCCTGGAGTGTACGGCGGCTAGCGGGAACCTACGAGCAGTACTTC. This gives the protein CAWSVRRLAGTYEQYF.

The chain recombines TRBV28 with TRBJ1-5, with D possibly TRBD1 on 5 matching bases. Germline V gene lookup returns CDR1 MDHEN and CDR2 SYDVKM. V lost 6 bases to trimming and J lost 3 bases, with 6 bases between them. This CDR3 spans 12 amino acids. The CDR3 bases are TGTGCCAGCAGCAGGGTCAATCAGCCCCAGCATTTT. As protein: CASSRVNQPQHF.

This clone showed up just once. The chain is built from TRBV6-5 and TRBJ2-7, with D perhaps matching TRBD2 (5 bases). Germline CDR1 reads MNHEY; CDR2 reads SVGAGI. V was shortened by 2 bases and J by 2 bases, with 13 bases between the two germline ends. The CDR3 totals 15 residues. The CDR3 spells CASSYGGRRPYEQYF. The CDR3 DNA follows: TGTGCCAGCAGTTACGGCGGCAGGAGGCCCTACGAGCAGTACTTC.

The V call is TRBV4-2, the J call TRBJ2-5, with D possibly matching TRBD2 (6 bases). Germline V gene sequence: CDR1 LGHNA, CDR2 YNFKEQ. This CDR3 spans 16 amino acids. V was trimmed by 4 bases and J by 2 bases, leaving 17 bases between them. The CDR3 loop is CASSPSWAGTQETQYF. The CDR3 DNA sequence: TGTGCCAGCAGCCCCTCGTGGGCGGGGACTCAAGAGACCCAGTACTTC.

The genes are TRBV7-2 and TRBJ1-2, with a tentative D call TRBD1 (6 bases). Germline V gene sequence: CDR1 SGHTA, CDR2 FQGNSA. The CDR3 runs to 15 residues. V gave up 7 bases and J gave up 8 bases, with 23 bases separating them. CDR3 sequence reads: CASTASTAGAGGYTF. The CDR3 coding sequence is TGTGCCAGCACCGCTTCAACAGCGGGGGCGGGGGGCTACACCTTC. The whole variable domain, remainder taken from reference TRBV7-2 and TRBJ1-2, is GAGVSQSPSNKVTEKGKDVELRCDPISGHTALYWYRQSLGQGLEFLIYFQGNSAPDKSGLPSDRFSAERTGGSVSTLTIQRTQQEDSAVYLCASTASTAGAGGYTFGSGTRLTVV.

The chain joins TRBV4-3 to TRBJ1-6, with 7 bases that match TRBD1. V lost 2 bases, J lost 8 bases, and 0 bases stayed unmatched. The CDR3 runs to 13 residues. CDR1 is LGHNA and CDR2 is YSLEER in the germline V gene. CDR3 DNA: TGCGCCAGCAGCCAACAGGGGGATTCACCCCTCCACTTT. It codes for CASSQQGDSPLHF.

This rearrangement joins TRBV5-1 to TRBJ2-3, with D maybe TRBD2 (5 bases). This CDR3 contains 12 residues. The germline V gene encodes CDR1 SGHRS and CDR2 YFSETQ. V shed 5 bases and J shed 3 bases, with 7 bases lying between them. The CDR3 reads CASSTGTDTQYF. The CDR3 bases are TGCGCCAGCAGTACGGGGACAGATACGCAGTATTTT.

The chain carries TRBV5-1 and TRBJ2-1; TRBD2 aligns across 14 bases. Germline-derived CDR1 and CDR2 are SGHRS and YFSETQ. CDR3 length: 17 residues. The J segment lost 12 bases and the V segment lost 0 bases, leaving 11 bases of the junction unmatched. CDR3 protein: CASSLAEGLAGATGQFF. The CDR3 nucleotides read TGCGCCAGCAGCTTGGCCGAGGGACTAGCGGGGGCCACGGGGCAGTTCTTC.

The CDR3 loop reads CASSPQSYEQYF. As DNA, the CDR3 is TGTGCCAGCTCACCCCAATCATACGAGCAGTACTTC. The chain links TRBV18 to TRBJ2-7; D unresolved. Trimming cost V 3 bases and J 4 bases, with 7 bases left between them. The CDR3 covers 12 residues. Germline V lookup: CDR1 KGHSH, CDR2 LQKENI.

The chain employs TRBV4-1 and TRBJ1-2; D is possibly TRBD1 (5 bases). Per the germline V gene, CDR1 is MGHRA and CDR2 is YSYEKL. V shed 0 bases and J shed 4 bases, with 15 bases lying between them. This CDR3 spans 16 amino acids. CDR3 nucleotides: TGCGCCAGCAGCCAAGATTTGGGGCCAGGACGCTATGGCTACACCTTC. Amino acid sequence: CASSQDLGPGRYGYTF.

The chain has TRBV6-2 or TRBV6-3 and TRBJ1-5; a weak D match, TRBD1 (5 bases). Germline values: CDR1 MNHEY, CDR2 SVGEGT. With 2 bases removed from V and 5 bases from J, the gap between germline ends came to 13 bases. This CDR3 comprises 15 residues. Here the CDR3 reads CASSYPDIVYQPQHF. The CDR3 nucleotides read TGTGCCAGCAGTTACCCGGACATTGTTTATCAGCCCCAGCATTTT.

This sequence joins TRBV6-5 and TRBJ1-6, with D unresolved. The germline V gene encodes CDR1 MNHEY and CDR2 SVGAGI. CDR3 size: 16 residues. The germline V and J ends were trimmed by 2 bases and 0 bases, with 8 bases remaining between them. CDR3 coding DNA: TGTGCCAGCAGTTACCGGGTGAGCTCCTATAATTCACCCCTCCACTTT. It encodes CASSYRVSSYNSPLHF.

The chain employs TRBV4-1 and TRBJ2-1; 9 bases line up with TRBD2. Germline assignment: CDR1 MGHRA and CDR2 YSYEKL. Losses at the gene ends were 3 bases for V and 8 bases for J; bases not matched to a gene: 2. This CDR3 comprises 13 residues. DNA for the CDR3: TGCGCCAGCAGCCACGGGACTAGCTATGAGCAGTTCTTC. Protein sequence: CASSHGTSYEQFF.

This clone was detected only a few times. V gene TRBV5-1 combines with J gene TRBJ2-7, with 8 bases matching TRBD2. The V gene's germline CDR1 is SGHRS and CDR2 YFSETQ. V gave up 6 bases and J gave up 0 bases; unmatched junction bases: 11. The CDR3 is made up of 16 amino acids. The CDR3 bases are TGCGCCAGCAAGTCGGCTAGCGGGTCTGACTCCTACGAGCAGTACTTC. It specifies CASKSASGSDSYEQYF.

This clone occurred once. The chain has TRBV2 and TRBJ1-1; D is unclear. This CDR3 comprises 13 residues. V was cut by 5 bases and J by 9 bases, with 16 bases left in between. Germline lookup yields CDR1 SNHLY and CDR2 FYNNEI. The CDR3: CASSPPADLKAFF. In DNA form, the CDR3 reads TGTGCCAGCAGTCCCCCGGCCGACTTGAAAGCTTTCTTT.